The 21 T cell receptor gamma chains below were found in one sample sequenced in a study of gamma delta lymphoproliferative disorders and STAT genes. Sequencing used genomic DNA taken from PBMCs of patients and controls. TCRdb re-analyzed the multiplex PCR reads via CATT. The table includes 2,000 to 2,500 gamma-chain clones, about 12% detected once. The sample comprised blood. The source is a human donor in good health.

The chain links TRGV10 to TRGJP1. In the absence of a J gene in TCRdb, the DNA was matched to germline to assign it here. TRGV10 is designated an ORF whose function remains uncertain. J lost 4 bases, V lost 11 bases, and 8 bases had no gene match. The CDR3 has 13 amino acids. The CDR3 spells CAALVGTGWFKIF. CDR3 DNA sequence: TGTGCTGCGCTGGTGGGCACTGGTTGGTTCAAGATATTT.

This clone is medium-sized by share. The rearrangement uses TRGV9 and TRGJ1 or TRGJ2. TCRdb offers no J gene call, so here the DNA was matched to germline to obtain one. In germline, CDR1 is GITISATS, CDR2 ISYDGTV (reference sequence). V was pared by 0 bases and J by 4 bases, with 3 bases of the junction left unmatched. This CDR3 is built from 13 residues. The CDR3 here is CALWEVLYYKKLF. In DNA form, the CDR3 reads TGTGCCTTGTGGGAGGTGCTATATTATAAGAAACTCTTT.

The table lists this clone with a few counts. TCRdb pairs this DNA with a much larger clone's protein that differs at residue 3, likely a read error; the protein shown was translated from the DNA. The chain carries TRGV11 and TRGJ1 or TRGJ2. The J gene comes from matching the DNA to germline here; TCRdb lacks it. TRGV11 is an ORF, and what it does is uncertain. The CDR3 is 17 amino acids. CDR3: CARWIRHNGALYYKKLF. The CDR3 DNA sequence: TGTGCCCGCTGGATTAGGCACAACGGGGCTTTATATTATAAGAAACTCTTT.

By sample share, this clone is large. It is unclear where the CDR3 begins or ends on the DNA, so no DNA is shown, and the CDR3 is as TCRdb lists it. For the V gene the call is TRGV11; the J gene has no call. TRGV11 is identified as an open reading frame with a role that is uncertain. The CDR3 has 16 residues if both end residues are counted. The CDR3 here is CTTVPAGLGTFYKKLF.

This clone is labeled medium-sized. The DNA for the CDR3 is TGTGCCTTGTGGGAGGTGGAAGAGTTGGGCAAAAAAATCAAGGTATTT. Encoded protein: CALWEVEELGKKIKVF. The gene calls are TRGV9 and TRGJP. No J gene was available from TCRdb, and it was assigned here by a germline match of the DNA. Germline CDR1 reads GITISATS; CDR2 reads ISYDGTV (reference sequence). The V gene end was trimmed by 0 bases and the J gene end by 5 bases; junction bases not matched to a gene: 1. This CDR3 has 16 residues.

This clone is medium-sized (0.01 to 0.1%) in the sample. V gene TRGV4 combines with J gene TRGJ1 or TRGJ2. TCRdb is silent on the J gene; assignment here came from matching the DNA to germline. The germline CDR1 and CDR2 sequences are EGSTGY and YDSYTSSV. The CDR3 runs to 13 residues. J gave up 7 bases and V 0 bases, and 6 bases lay outside the gene matches. The CDR3 is CATWDGLIYKKLF. In DNA, the CDR3 is TGTGCCACCTGGGATGGGCTAATATATAAGAAACTCTTT.

This clone is medium-sized within its sample. V and J are TRGV8 and TRGJ1 or TRGJ2. No J gene is reported in TCRdb; it was inferred here by comparing the DNA with germline. The CDR3 length is 12 residues. With 5 bases clipped from V and 4 bases from J, the junction kept 5 bases outside the gene matches. From germline, CDR1 is VENAVY and CDR2 YDSYNSRV. As DNA, the CDR3 is TGTGCCACCTGGGCCTCCTATTATAAGAAACTCTTT. Amino acid sequence: CATWASYYKKLF.

The V call is TRGV8, the J call TRGJP1. As TCRdb names no J gene, one was assigned here on the basis of a DNA match to germline. CDR1 and CDR2 (germline): VENAVY, YDSYNSRV. J was trimmed by 5 bases and V by 5 bases; bases with no gene match: 5. The CDR3 consists of 13 residues. CDR3: CATWVLTGWFKIF. CDR3 DNA: TGTGCCACCTGGGTTTTGACTGGTTGGTTCAAGATATTT.

This clone is medium-sized by share. The chain couples TRGV4 to TRGJ1 or TRGJ2. No J gene was available from TCRdb, and it was assigned here by a germline match of the DNA. The CDR3 is 13 amino acids. Germline CDR1 reads EGSTGY; CDR2 reads YDSYTSSV. V was clipped by 3 bases and J by 10 bases; unmatched bases: 12. The CDR3 nucleotides read TGTGCCACCTGGGATCGCCCCCCCCTAAAGAAACTCTTT. Its translation is CATWDRPPLKKLF.

The rearrangement joins TRGV11 to TRGJ1 or TRGJ2. TCRdb gives no J gene; it was assigned here by matching the DNA to germline. TRGV11 is treated as an ORF (open reading frame) with a function not yet certain. This CDR3 has 13 amino acids. With V trimmed by 7 bases and J by 0 bases, 3 bases remained unmatched. The CDR3 sequence is CACWIQNYYKKLF. The CDR3 coding sequence is TGTGCCTGCTGGATCCAGAATTATTATAAGAAACTCTTT.

This clone is medium-sized by share. J is TRGJ1 or TRGJ2 and V is TRGV2. The J gene is not listed in TCRdb, so it was assigned here from a DNA match to germline. The CDR3 has 14 amino acids. Trimming removed 0 bases from V and 1 base from J; junction bases left unmatched: 3. The germline V gene encodes CDR1 EGSNGY and CDR2 YDSYNSKV. CDR3 in amino acids: CATWDGSNYYKKLF. The CDR3 DNA reads as TGTGCCACCTGGGACGGGAGTAATTATTATAAGAAACTCTTT.

This clone was detected once. The chain carries TRGV2 and TRGJ1 or TRGJ2. The J gene is absent in TCRdb and was assigned here via DNA matching to germline. The CDR3 covers 13 residues. V shed 0 bases and J 12 bases; nucleotides not matched to a gene: 11. In germline, CDR1 is EGSNGY, CDR2 YDSYNSKV. The CDR3 DNA reads TGTGCCACCTGGGACGGGCAGCCGGCGAGGAAACTCTTT. Translated: CATWDGQPARKLF.

This clone qualifies as medium-sized. V is TRGV10 and J is TRGJ1 or TRGJ2. TCRdb leaves out the J gene; it was filled in here by matching the DNA to germline. Being an ORF, TRGV10 has a function that is uncertain. The V gene end was trimmed by 8 bases and the J gene end by 10 bases; junction bases not matched to a gene: 6. CDR3 length: 10 residues. CDR3 bases: TGTGCTGCGTGGGATTCAAAGAAACTCTTT. Amino acid sequence: CAAWDSKKLF.

This clone is medium-sized (0.01 to 0.1%) in the sample. Distinct nucleotide sequences in the sample also encode this CDR3. The rearrangement joins TRGV10 to TRGJP1. The J gene, absent from TCRdb, was called here by matching the DNA to germline. TRGV10 is labeled an ORF, and its function is uncertain. The CDR3 loop spans 14 amino acids. Losses at the gene ends were 8 bases for V and 0 bases for J; bases not matched to a gene: 4. CDR3 nucleotides: TGTGCTGCGTGGGAAAATACCACTGGTTGGTTCAAGATATTT. This encodes CAAWENTTGWFKIF.

V and J are TRGV10 and TRGJ1 or TRGJ2. TCRdb does not report a J gene; here it was assigned by matching the DNA to germline references. TRGV10 is an ORF; its function is uncertain. J was trimmed by 4 bases and V by 8 bases; bases with no gene match: 9. CDR3 size: 13 residues. The CDR3 spells CAAWVPEYYKKLF. For the CDR3, the DNA is TGTGCTGCGTGGGTACCTGAATATTATAAGAAACTCTTT.

Within the sample, this clone is medium-sized. The V gene corresponds to TRGV2; no J gene was called. The germline CDR1 and CDR2 sequences are EGSNGY and YDSYNSKV. The CDR3 runs 10 residues. CDR3 protein: CATWDGPMVF. CDR3 nucleotide sequence: TGTGCCACCTGGGACGGGCCCATGGTCTTT.

A few counts support this clone. The protein recorded in TCRdb matches a much larger clone and deviates from this DNA's translation at residue 15, suggesting a read error; the protein here is obtained by translating the DNA. The chain combines TRGV10 with TRGJP. As TCRdb names no J gene, one was assigned here on the basis of a DNA match to germline. TRGV10 is an ORF for which the function is uncertain. J gave up 23 bases and V 8 bases, and 25 bases lay outside the gene matches. This CDR3 contains 16 residues. For the CDR3, the DNA is TGTGCTGCGTGGGATTCTCAGGATACCACTGGTTGGTTCAAGGTATTT. Protein sequence: CAAWDSQDTTGWFKVF.

By sample fraction, this clone is medium-sized. The rearrangement joins TRGV3 to TRGJ1 or TRGJ2. The J gene was not available in TCRdb and was assigned here by matching the DNA to germline segments. J gave up 4 bases and V 3 bases, and 3 bases lay outside the gene matches. From germline, CDR1 is VTNTFY and CDR2 YDVSTARD (reference sequence). This CDR3 is 12 amino acids long. CDR3 sequence: CATWDPYYKKLF. The CDR3 nucleotides are TGTGCCACCTGGGACCCCTATTATAAGAAACTCTTT.

This clone was detected once. This chain connects TRGV10 to TRGJP2. As TCRdb names no J gene, one was assigned here on the basis of a DNA match to germline. TRGV10 is filed as an ORF, its function uncertain. V shed 8 bases and J 8 bases; nucleotides not matched to a gene: 15. The CDR3 contains 15 residues. CDR3 amino acids: CAAWDSKAPDWIKTF. The CDR3 coding sequence is TGTGCTGCGTGGGATTCCAAAGCACCAGATTGGATCAAGACGTTT.

This clone is termed medium-sized. The same CDR3 arises from other DNA sequences in this sample as well. V usage is TRGV2 and J usage is TRGJ1 or TRGJ2. The J gene, absent from TCRdb, was called here by matching the DNA to germline. CDR1 is EGSNGY and CDR2 is YDSYNSKV in the germline V gene. The V gene end was trimmed by 0 bases and the J gene end by 6 bases; junction bases not matched to a gene: 5. The CDR3 is made up of 13 amino acids. DNA for the CDR3: TGTGCCACCTGGGACGGGCGGGGTTATAAGAAACTCTTT. Translated: CATWDGRGYKKLF.

This clone counts as medium-sized. A much larger clone is a single base away; this may be a read error. Additional DNA sequences in this sample encode the identical CDR3. The genes are TRGV2 and TRGJ1 or TRGJ2. No J gene is reported in TCRdb; it was inferred here by comparing the DNA with germline. CDR3 size: 13 residues. Losses at the gene ends were 0 bases for V and 2 bases for J; bases not matched to a gene: 1. Germline loops: CDR1 EGSNGY, CDR2 YDSYNSKV. As DNA, the CDR3 is TGTGCCACCTGGGACGGGCATTATTATAAGAAACTCTTT. Translation: CATWDGHYYKKLF.